Below are 20 T cell receptor beta chains sequenced from a single sample in a study of identical twins. TCRdb processed the 5' RACE reads anew with MiXCR; each CDR3 protein has one entry. The table has 1.5 million to 2 million distinct CDR3 sequences, around 33% seen once. Sequencing used cord blood. The receptors come from a newborn girl in good health.

In its sample, this clonotype was seen many times. This chain links TRBV9 with TRBJ2-7, with D uncertain. Trimming took off 0 bases at V and 7 bases at J, with 8 bases between the two ends. Germline CDR1 is SGDLS and CDR2 is YYNGEE. This CDR3 contains 12 residues. DNA of the CDR3: TGTGCCAGCAGCGTAGCGACTGGGGAGCAGTACTTC. Its translation: CASSVATGEQYF.

This clonotype was seen only once. This rearrangement joins TRBV18 to TRBJ2-1, with TRBD1 identical over 9 bases. Germline V CDR1 and CDR2: KGHSH, LQKENI. The CDR3 has 14 residues. The ends lost 6 bases at V and 10 bases at J; junction bases unmatched: 10. The DNA of the CDR3 is TGTGCCAGCTCCTACAGGGGGCAGACCTACGAGCAGTTCTTC. As protein: CASSYRGQTYEQFF.

This chain uses TRBV10-3 with TRBJ2-7; the match to TRBD2 covers 7 bases. The CDR3 loop spans 13 amino acids. Germline V gene data show CDR1 as ENHRY and CDR2 as SYGVKD. With 10 bases clipped from V and 4 bases from J, the junction kept 10 bases outside the gene matches. The CDR3 region has the DNA TGTGCCACCCAACTAGCGTCGGATTACGAGCAGTACTTC. Amino acids: CATQLASDYEQYF.

V usage is TRBV6-1 and J usage is TRBJ2-7; TRBD1 aligns across 10 bases. Losses at the gene ends were 5 bases for V and 4 bases for J; bases not matched to a gene: 8. Germline CDR1 MNHNS, CDR2 SASEGT. The CDR3 totals 15 residues. The chain's CDR3 is CASSYLGTGVYEQYF. In nucleotides, the CDR3 is TGTGCCAGCAGTTATCTGGGGACAGGGGTTTACGAGCAGTACTTC.

The table lists this clonotype with a few counts. The chain couples TRBV11-2 to TRBJ1-2; D not resolved. The V and J ends lost 0 bases and 7 bases respectively, with 15 bases between them. The CDR3 covers 15 residues. The germline CDR1 and CDR2 sequences are SGHAT and FQNNGV. CDR3 loop: CASSLDKRLGGGYTF. The CDR3 DNA reads TGTGCCAGCAGCTTAGATAAACGGCTGGGAGGTGGCTACACCTTC. Complete variable domain (other parts from reference TRBV11-2 and TRBJ1-2): EAGVAQSPRYKIIEKRQSVAFWCNPISGHATLYWYQQILGQGPKLLIQFQNNGVVDDSQLPKDRFSAERLKGVDSTLKIQPAKLEDSAVYLCASSLDKRLGGGYTFGSGTRLTVV.

This rearrangement joins TRBV30 to TRBJ1-2; D not resolved. Germline CDR1 GTSNPN, CDR2 SVGIG (reference sequence). The ends were cut back, 4 bases at V and 6 bases at J, with 15 bases in the middle. The CDR3 consists of 13 residues. This CDR3 reads CAWISHMTDGYTF. CDR3 in DNA: TGTGCCTGGATCTCTCACATGACCGATGGCTACACCTTC.

V usage is TRBV28 and J usage is TRBJ2-1; D is perhaps TRBD2 (6 bases). Trimming removed 6 bases at V and 7 bases at J, with 22 bases between. CDR3 length equals 16 residues. Per germline, CDR1 MDHEN and CDR2 SYDVKM. CDR3 in amino acids: CASSPRAGTLSNEQFF. The CDR3 region has the DNA TGTGCCAGCAGCCCTAGAGCCGGGACTTTGAGTAATGAGCAGTTCTTC.

V usage is TRBV20-1 and J usage is TRBJ2-7; tentatively, D is TRBD1 (6 bases). The CDR3 spans 14 residues. Deletions cut 6 bases from V and 1 base from J, with 16 bases between. CDR1 DFQATT and CDR2 SNEGSKA come from the germline V gene (reference sequence). For the CDR3, the DNA is TGCAGTGCAAACAGGGTTCGGCTTTCCTACGAGCAGTACTTC. Translation: CSANRVRLSYEQYF.

This clonotype was seen a handful of times. V usage is TRBV27 and J usage is TRBJ2-1, with 7 positions matching TRBD2. The DNA matches TRBJ2-7 better at its end, which makes the J call doubtful. The CDR3 consists of 18 residues. The germline gives CDR1 MNHEY, CDR2 SMNVEV (reference sequence). The CDR3 loop is CASTLRGTNSYSYNEQYF. The CDR3, as DNA: TGTGCCAGCACCCTTAGAGGGACTAACTCCTACTCCTACAATGAGCAGTACTTC.

This sequence joins TRBV14 and TRBJ2-1; D call uncertain. The CDR3 is 14 residues long. V lost 4 bases, J lost 5 bases, and 12 bases lay in between. Per germline, CDR1 SGHDN and CDR2 FVKESK. This CDR3 reads CASSPNLYDNEQFF. The CDR3 DNA reads as TGTGCCAGCAGCCCCAACTTATATGACAATGAGCAGTTCTTC. The full variable domain, its missing parts supplied by reference TRBV14 and TRBJ2-1, is EAGVTQFPSHSVIEKGQTVTLRCDPISGHDNLYWYRRVMGKEIKFLLHFVKESKQDESGMPNNRFLAERTGGTYSTLKVQPAELEDSGVYFCASSPNLYDNEQFFGPGTRLTVL.

The chain uses TRBV4-2 and TRBJ2-5, with 11 bases lining up with TRBD2. TRBJ2-7 explains the end of the DNA better; the J call may be wrong. Germline assignment: CDR1 LGHNA and CDR2 YNFKEQ. CDR3 length: 16 residues. The CDR3 sequence is CASSQEKLAGGYEQYF. The CDR3 DNA sequence: TGTGCCAGCAGCCAAGAGAAGCTAGCGGGGGGCTACGAGCAGTACTTC.

The chain carries TRBV20-1 and TRBJ1-2; D gene ambiguous. Germline lookup yields CDR1 DFQATT and CDR2 SNEGSKA (reference sequence). The length of the CDR3 is 14 residues. The V end was cut by 2 bases, the J end by 4 bases, with 14 bases between. CDR3 bases: TGCAGTGCTAGACCCCCCTCGGTGGGCTATGGCTACACCTTC. Amino acids: CSARPPSVGYGYTF.

This clonotype appeared many times. V gene TRBV29-1 combines with J gene TRBJ2-1, with TRBD1 matching over 9 bases. The germline CDR1 and CDR2 sequences are SQVTM and ANQGSEA. Trimming cost V 6 bases and J 6 bases; bases outside gene matches: 6. The CDR3 is 13 residues long. The CDR3 DNA is TGCAGCGTCCCGGGACAGGGCTTCAATGAGCAGTTCTTC. It is translated as CSVPGQGFNEQFF.

This clonotype was found a few times. This chain uses TRBV15 with TRBJ1-4, with 9 bases that match TRBD1. The V segment lost 0 bases and the J segment 5 bases; nucleotides outside the gene matches: 1. There are 15 residues in the CDR3. The germline CDR1 and CDR2 sequences are LNHNV and YYDKDF (reference sequence). The CDR3 nucleotides are TGTGCCACCAGCAGAGACGGGACAGGGAATGAAAAACTGTTTTTT. This sequence encodes CATSRDGTGNEKLFF.

A word on this clonotype: Germline is not matched at one junction end, which may reflect a read error. The V call is TRBV11-2, the J call TRBJ2-3; possible D gene TRBD1, 6 bases. The CDR3 has 13 amino acids. The germline CDR1 and CDR2 sequences are SGHAT and FQNNGV. This CDR3 is CASSFGGTDTHYF. The CDR3 DNA sequence: TGTGCCAGCAGCTTTGGGGGCACAGATACGCACTATTTT.

This clonotype was seen a handful of times. The genes are TRBV2 and TRBJ1-5; 11 nucleotides line up with TRBD1. V shed 6 bases, J shed 0 bases, and the junction held 4 bases outside the gene matches. Looked up from germline, CDR1 is SNHLY and CDR2 is FYNNEI. CDR3 size: 16 residues. As DNA, the CDR3 is TGTGCCAGCAGCGAGGACAGGGGGCATAGCAATCAGCCCCAGCATTTT. The encoded protein is CASSEDRGHSNQPQHF.

About this clonotype: Just one base apart from a much larger clone, this may be a read error. The chain employs TRBV9 and TRBJ2-5; TRBD2 aligns across 7 bases. The CDR3 covers 15 residues. The germline V gene has CDR1 SGDLS and CDR2 YYNGEE. Trimming at V came to 4 bases and at J to 3 bases, leaving 9 bases not matched to a gene. DNA of the CDR3: TGTGCCAGCAGCAAACGGGACTACCTGAAAGAGACCCAGTACTTC. The encoded protein is CASSKRDYLKETQYF.

The V and J genes are TRBV24-1 and TRBJ2-5; 10 bases match TRBD2. From germline, CDR1 is KGHDR and CDR2 SFDVKD. The ends lost 3 bases at V and 11 bases at J; junction bases unmatched: 8. The CDR3 contains 14 residues. This chain's CDR3 is CATSDGLAGDKQYF. The CDR3 DNA is TGTGCCACCAGTGATGGGCTAGCGGGGGACAAACAGTACTTC.

A remark on this clonotype: This clone may be a read error of a much larger clone one base away. The genes are TRBV24-1 and TRBJ2-7; tentatively, D is TRBD2 (5 bases). CDR3 length: 17 amino acids. V was pared by 6 bases and J by 12 bases, with 32 bases between. Germline V gene data show CDR1 as KGHDR and CDR2 as SFDVKD. The CDR3 DNA follows: TGTGCCACCAGTTCTCCCAGCGGTCGATCTCCACAAGAGACCCTGTACTTC. It codes for CATSSPSGRSPQETLYF.

V usage is TRBV20-1 and J usage is TRBJ2-1; 10 positions agree with TRBD2. J was trimmed by 0 bases and V by 4 bases; bases with no gene match: 6. Per germline, CDR1 DFQATT and CDR2 SNEGSKA (reference sequence). The CDR3 has 16 residues. The chain's CDR3 is CSATPAGGSSYNEQFF. CDR3 bases: TGCAGTGCTACCCCAGCGGGGGGGAGCTCCTACAATGAGCAGTTCTTC.